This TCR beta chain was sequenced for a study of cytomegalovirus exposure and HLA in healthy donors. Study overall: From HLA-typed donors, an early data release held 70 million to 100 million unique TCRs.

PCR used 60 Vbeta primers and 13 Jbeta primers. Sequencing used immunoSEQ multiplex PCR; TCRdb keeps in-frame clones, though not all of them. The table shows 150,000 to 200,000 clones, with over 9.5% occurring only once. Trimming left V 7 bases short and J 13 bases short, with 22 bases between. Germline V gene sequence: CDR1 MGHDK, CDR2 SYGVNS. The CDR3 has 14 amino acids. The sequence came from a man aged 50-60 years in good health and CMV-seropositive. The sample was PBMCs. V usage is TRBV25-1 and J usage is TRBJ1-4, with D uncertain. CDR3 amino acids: CASTPGVTSEGLFF. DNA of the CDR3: TGTGCCAGCACACCGGGAGTAACGAGCGAGGGACTGTTTTTT.